This T cell receptor beta chain was captured in a study of tumor-infiltrating lymphocytes in primary liver carcinoma. From germline, CDR1 is SEHNR and CDR2 FQNEAQ (reference sequence). The CDR3 spans 14 residues. V lost 9 bases to trimming and J lost 6 bases; unmatched junction nucleotides: 5. Study-level points and caveats: Tumor specimens were characterized by a significantly higher top-250-clone fraction than blood (p = 0.039).

It was unsorted whole blood that yielded blood RNA, and germline DNA was also extracted. Presurgery, around 3.9 milliliters of peripheral blood were collected. In regard to this clonotype: Antigen specificity is unknown. As the CDR3 is not closed by the conserved phenylalanine or tryptophan, this likely results from a read error.

The template, roughly 510 ng total RNA, yielded TCR beta cDNA made with a constant-region primer. Construction of TCR beta libraries relied on three successive nested multiplex PCR rounds employing slightly modified ARM-PCR. A C-beta reverse primer was combined with TRBV1-TRBV30 forward primers in the first two PCR rounds, and each round had roughly 11 cycles. TCRdb re-called the multiplex PCR reads through MiXCR, storing one row per CDR3 protein. The sample includes 250,000 to 400,000 distinct CDR3 sequences, approximately 65% seen only once; the top ten take roughly 9%. Material for sequencing was peripheral blood. The TCR was taken from a man aged 40-49 years with primary liver carcinoma and hepatitis B virus infection. The gene calls are TRBV7-9 and TRBJ2-1; 13 bases match TRBD2. The CDR3 sequence is CASGTSGTSNEQFI. CDR3 nucleotides: TGTGCCAGTGGGACTAGCGGGACGAGCAATGAGCAGTTCATC.